The source of this TCR beta chain is a study of T cells in Graves' hyperthyroidism and ophthalmopathy. CDR3 size: 15 residues. J lost 1 base, V lost 5 bases, and 8 bases had no gene match. CDR1 and CDR2 from the germline V gene are MNHNS and SASEGT. This clonotype has ten or more counts. Amplification of TCR beta CDR3 regions was performed using RNA transcripts as template. Using the HTBI primer set, a first-round RT-PCR was run on the TCR CDR3. TCRdb fed the multiplex PCR reads into MiXCR, producing one record per CDR3 protein. The sample contains a few hundred thousand distinct CDR3 sequences, around 14% of which appear only once. Hyperthyroidism was newly diagnosed in patients aged 18 to 65 (duration under 2 months). Extraction of PBMCs used 7.5 to 10 ml of fresh peripheral blood.

The specimen sequenced was blood. The TCR sequence derives from a woman under 30 with Graves' hyperthyroidism that later progressed to Graves' ophthalmopathy. This rearrangement joins TRBV6-1 to TRBJ2-7; 7 bases fit TRBD1. The CDR3: CASSLGQAQSYEQYF. The CDR3 nucleotides read TGTGCCAGCAGTCTAGGACAGGCCCAATCCTACGAGCAGTACTTC.